This T cell receptor beta chain is from a study of T cell changes during pregnancy in multiple sclerosis (dated by TCRdb to the late 2010s). At the level of the whole study: The study examined how the T cell repertoire changed over the course of pregnancy in women with multiple sclerosis.

This clone has only one observation. Its antigen is currently not known. The record has no base qualities; no much larger clone is one base away. Library prep was done by the immunoSEQ multiplex PCR assay. Entries here come from immuneACCESS through TCRdb and include only in-frame sequences with V and J called. Some clones fail to appear in such tables; in the studies checked, an unresolved V gene covers under half of the shortfall, and the cause of the remainder is unknown. The sample records 55,000 to 70,000 clones, around 93% of which are singletons. The leading ten clones occupy around 1.8% of the sample. CDR1 MNHNY and CDR2 SVGAGI are derived from the germline V gene (reference sequence). From the cysteine through the phenylalanine, the CDR3 covers 14 amino acids. Solely the CDR3 DNA is kept, with 42 bases framed from the first base. After removal of 6 bases from V and 2 bases from J, the junction retains 4 bases not matched to a gene.

The sequence joins TRBV6-6 to TRBJ2-7; TRBD2 agrees with 10 junctional bases. The sequences come from peripheral blood, collected after pregnancy. The TCR sequence derives from a female donor with multiple sclerosis, enrolled in a pregnancy study. The DNA sequence is as follows: TGTGCCAGCAGATCCCTAGCGGGGGCCTACGAGCAGTACTTC. Translated, this gives CASRSLAGAYEQYF.